A single sample is the source of the 8 T cell receptor beta chains below, sequenced in a study of T cell responses to AZD1222 COVID-19 vaccine. Measured with immunoSEQ multiplex PCR; TCRdb has only the in-frame clones, and not every one. The table lists tens of thousands of clones, more than 60% of them singletons. The input for sequencing was peripheral blood, taken on day 0 of AZD1222 vaccination. The receptors derive from an adult in good health.

The chain joins TRBV6-2 or TRBV6-3 to TRBJ1-3; D remains ambiguous. Germline V lookup: CDR1 MNHEY, CDR2 SVGEGT. V was trimmed by 5 bases and J by 6 bases, leaving 17 bases between them. The CDR3 contains 15 residues. The CDR3, as DNA: TGTGCCAGCAGTAGTCCCGGGAACCTTTCAAACACCATATATTTT. Translating gives CASSSPGNLSNTIYF.

This chain connects TRBV9 to TRBJ2-7; no definite D call. V was pared by 0 bases and J by 6 bases, with 10 bases between. The CDR3 is 13 residues long. Per the germline V gene, CDR1 is SGDLS and CDR2 is YYNGEE. The CDR3 coding sequence is TGTGCCAGCAGCGTAGTTGTCAACGGCGAGCAGTACTTC. As protein: CASSVVVNGEQYF.

This clone was counted a single time. The V call is TRBV6-1, the J call TRBJ1-5, with D hard to call. Trimming took 1 base from V and 7 from J, leaving 2 bases between them. Germline CDR1 is MNHNS and CDR2 is SASEGT. This CDR3 is built from 11 residues. CDR3 DNA sequence: TGTGCCAGCAGTGAAGGACAGCCCCAGCATTTT. Translated, it gives CASSEGQPQHF.

This sequence joins TRBV5-6 and TRBJ2-7; TRBD1 agrees at 12 bases. The CDR3 contains 14 residues. Germline V gene lookup returns CDR1 SGHDT and CDR2 YYEEEE. V dropped 4 bases and J dropped 4; count of bases not matched to a gene: 3. CDR3 sequence: CASSKGQGAYEQYV. The CDR3, as DNA: TGTGCCAGCAGCAAGGGACAGGGGGCTTACGAGCAGTACGTC.

This clone appeared a single time. The CDR3 protein is CASSLALGGNTEAFF. Written as DNA, the CDR3 is TGTGCCAGCAGCTTGGCCTTGGGGGGCAACACTGAAGCTTTCTTT. The chain carries TRBV5-6 and TRBJ1-1, with D perhaps TRBD1 (6 bases). Trimming took off 0 bases at V and 2 bases at J, with 11 bases between the two ends. The CDR3 sequence is 15 residues long. The germline CDR1 and CDR2 sequences are SGHDT and YYEEEE.

In this sample, this clone turned up once. The chain combines TRBV9 with TRBJ1-1; a possible D gene is TRBD1 (5 bases). CDR1 and CDR2 from the germline V gene are SGDLS and YYNGEE. Deletions cut 1 base from V and 4 bases from J, with 14 bases between. The CDR3 runs to 15 residues. CDR3 sequence: CASSVSYGGVTEAFF. CDR3 in DNA: TGTGCCAGCAGCGTATCTTACGGGGGAGTCACTGAAGCTTTCTTT.

The chain is built from TRBV7-8 and TRBJ1-2; D call uncertain. Germline CDR1 SGHVS, CDR2 FQNEAQ. Trimming shortened V by 5 bases and J by 2 bases, and 12 bases separated the two germline ends. The CDR3 totals 14 residues. CDR3 sequence (DNA): TGTGCCAGCAGCCCCCGGGAGGCCAACTATGGCTACACCTTC. Translating gives CASSPREANYGYTF.

J is TRBJ2-5 and V is TRBV30; TRBD1 is a possible D gene (7 bases). The CDR3 has 13 amino acids. Germline CDR1 GTSNPN, CDR2 SVGIG (reference sequence). The CDR3 reads CARGEGARETQYF. DNA of the CDR3: TGTGCGCGGGGAGAGGGGGCGCGGGAGACCCAGTACTTC.